This T cell receptor (beta chain) was identified in a study of shared clonotypes between healthy human individuals. For the study at large: Three plates were used per donor for CD4 naive, three for CD4 memory, two for CD8 naive and one for CD8 memory. General study findings and limits: Several donors shared about 4.8% of their naive CD4 clonotypes. Larger estimated richness was generally seen in naive subsets than in memory subsets.

Trimming removed 0 bases from V and 5 bases from J; junction bases left unmatched: 2. This CDR3 has 15 residues. In germline, CDR1 is WSHSY, CDR2 SAAADI. The naive CD8 population came from CD45RO-negative cells selected for CCR7, without terminally differentiated effector memory CD45RA+ cells. The data were produced by immunoSEQ multiplex PCR, yet TCRdb's version contains in-frame clones alone and is incomplete. The repertoire has about 550,000 clones, about 95% of them found once; the top ten carry roughly 0.1%. Turning to this clone: The antigen remains undetermined.

The sequencing sample was made of naive CD8+ T cells sorted from blood. The origin of this receptor is a woman between 25 and 40 years old in good health. The chain employs TRBV10-2 and TRBJ2-5, with 11 bases fitting TRBD2. This CDR3 reads CASSESASGRETQYF. As DNA, the CDR3 is TGCGCCAGCAGTGAGTCGGCTAGCGGGAGGGAGACCCAGTACTTC.